One sample yielded the 19 T cell receptor beta chains listed below, sequenced in a study of blood T cell repertoires in COVID-19. The repertoire was sequenced with immunoSEQ multiplex PCR; TCRdb's copy has only in-frame clones and lacks some. The sample has about 200,000 clones, over 85% seen once. Sample: PBMCs or T cells enriched from blood (not recorded which). The receptors originated from a woman aged 25-40 years with acute COVID-19.

The CDR3, as DNA: TGTGCCAGCAGCGTAGGTCGAAACGGTCAGCCCCAGCATTTT. Amino acid sequence: CASSVGRNGQPQHF. This chain uses TRBV9 with TRBJ1-5; no clear D. V gave up 0 bases and J gave up 6 bases, with 10 bases separating them. Germline V gene data show CDR1 as SGDLS and CDR2 as YYNGEE. CDR3 size: 14 residues. The full variable domain, in which reference TRBV9 and TRBJ1-5 provide the parts outside the CDR3, is DSGVTQTPKHLITATGQRVTLRCSPRSGDLSVYWYQQSLDQGLQFLIQYYNGEERAKGNILERFSAQQFPDLHSELNLSSLELGDSALYFCASSVGRNGQPQHFGDGTRLSIL.

The chain combines TRBV30 with TRBJ1-5, with unresolved D. Germline V gives CDR1 GTSNPN, CDR2 SVGIG (reference sequence). This CDR3 has 15 amino acids. V gave up 5 bases and J gave up 0 bases, with 14 bases separating them. The CDR3 sequence is CAWVGKGVSNQPQHF. As DNA, the CDR3 is TGTGCCTGGGTAGGTAAGGGAGTTAGCAATCAGCCCCAGCATTTT.

Here the CDR3 reads CAITSPSRQGPGFGSPLHF. The CDR3, as DNA: TGTGCCATTACCTCTCCGAGCCGACAGGGTCCAGGATTCGGTTCACCCCTCCACTTT. The rearrangement links TRBV2 to TRBJ1-6; 7 nucleotides align to TRBD1. Trimming removed 10 bases from V and 9 bases from J; junction bases left unmatched: 27. The CDR3 contains 19 residues. Germline V gives CDR1 SNHLY, CDR2 FYNNEI.

This chain links TRBV11-2 with TRBJ1-6; no definite D call. CDR1 is SGHAT and CDR2 is FQNNGV in the germline V gene. The V end lost 5 bases, the J end lost 6 bases, and 8 bases lay between the germline ends. The CDR3 loop spans 13 amino acids. The CDR3 loop reads CASSQKFNSPLHF. The DNA for the CDR3 is TGTGCCAGCAGCCAGAAGTTTAATTCACCCCTCCACTTT.

This chain joins TRBV7-6 and TRBJ2-7; unclear D gene. Between the trimmed V and J ends, which lost 1 base and 2 bases, there was a span of 9 bases. The germline V gene encodes CDR1 SGHVS and CDR2 FNYEAQ. The CDR3 has 14 residues. The CDR3 is CASSLVEQPYEQYF. The CDR3 DNA reads as TGTGCCAGCAGCTTAGTTGAACAGCCCTACGAGCAGTACTTC. Drawing the rest from reference TRBV7-6 and TRBJ2-7, the complete variable domain is GAGVSQSPRYKVTKRGQDVALRCDPISGHVSLYWYRQALGQGPEFLTYFNYEAQQDKSGLPNDRFSAERPEGSISTLTIQRTEQRDSAMYRCASSLVEQPYEQYFGPGTRLTVT.

This clone was observed a single time. V and J are TRBV18 and TRBJ1-1; D remains unclear. Trimming took 4 bases from V and 4 from J, leaving 10 bases between them. The CDR3 totals 13 residues. The germline CDR1 and CDR2 sequences are KGHSH and LQKENI. As DNA, the CDR3 is TGTGCCAGCTCACTCTCCGGAGGCACTGAAGCTTTCTTT. The encoded protein is CASSLSGGTEAFF.

For this clone: Relative to the germline gene, one junction end is altered; a read error may explain this. This rearrangement joins TRBV24-1 to TRBJ1-5, with D possibly TRBD1 on 5 matching bases. In germline, CDR1 is KGHDR, CDR2 SFDVKD. There are 15 residues in the CDR3. CDR3 sequence (DNA): TGTGCCACGAGTGGGGGGAGGGAGGGCAATCAGCCCCAGCATTTT. It specifies CATSGGREGNQPQHF.

The chain is built from TRBV30 and TRBJ1-5; D might be TRBD1 (5 bases). V was trimmed by 3 bases and J by 7 bases, leaving 13 bases between them. The CDR3 is made up of 13 amino acids. In germline, CDR1 is GTSNPN, CDR2 SVGIG (reference sequence). CDR3 sequence: CAWRTGGGQPQHF. The CDR3 bases are TGTGCCTGGAGGACGGGGGGGGGACAGCCCCAGCATTTT.

The genes are TRBV10-2 and TRBJ2-1; tentative D call: TRBD2 (5 bases). Trimming pared 3 bases from V and 4 bases from J, leaving 13 bases between. This CDR3 region has 15 residues. Germline CDR1 is WSHSY and CDR2 is SAAADI. The CDR3 DNA follows: TGCGCCAGCAGTGATAAGGGCCCGGGGTACAATGAGCAGTTCTTC. Translated, it gives CASSDKGPGYNEQFF.

The CDR3 loop is CASSLTGPTNEKLFF. CDR3 DNA: TGCGCCAGCAGCTTAACAGGGCCAACTAATGAAAAACTGTTTTTT. The chain recombines TRBV5-1 with TRBJ1-4; D perhaps matches TRBD1 (6 bases). Germline loops: CDR1 SGHRS, CDR2 YFSETQ. This CDR3 contains 15 residues. V lost 2 bases and J 0 bases, leaving 8 bases between the germline ends.

The J gene is TRBJ2-7, the V gene TRBV12-5; 7 bases are a match to TRBD1. This CDR3 is 14 amino acids long. Germline-derived CDR1 and CDR2 are LGHNT and FRNRAP. The ends lost 1 base at V and 0 bases at J; junction bases unmatched: 0. Written as DNA, the CDR3 is TGTGCTAGTGGTTTGGGACAGGGCTCCTACGAGCAGTACTTC. Protein sequence: CASGLGQGSYEQYF.

V gene TRBV5-1 combines with J gene TRBJ2-5, with D possibly TRBD1 on 6 matching bases. This CDR3 is 15 amino acids long. With 0 bases removed from V and 5 bases from J, the gap between germline ends came to 14 bases. Germline CDR1 reads SGHRS; CDR2 reads YFSETQ. CDR3 in amino acids: CASSLAGARGETQYF. CDR3 in DNA: TGCGCCAGCAGCTTGGCAGGAGCGAGGGGGGAGACCCAGTACTTC.

The rearrangement links TRBV9 to TRBJ2-3, with a possible D match to TRBD2 (6 bases). This CDR3 region has 16 residues. Germline V gene sequence: CDR1 SGDLS, CDR2 YYNGEE. V shed 3 bases and J shed 0 bases, with 14 bases lying between them. Here the CDR3 reads CASSATPRGSTDTQYF. The DNA of the CDR3 is TGTGCCAGCAGCGCGACCCCACGGGGGAGCACAGATACGCAGTATTTT.

J is TRBJ2-2 and V is TRBV29-1; tentative D call: TRBD1 (6 bases). Germline lookup yields CDR1 SQVTM and CDR2 ANQGSEA. Trimming pared 6 bases from V and 3 bases from J, leaving 17 bases between. The CDR3 contains 15 residues. The CDR3 region is CSVHQPGHYTGELFF. DNA for the CDR3: TGCAGCGTCCACCAGCCGGGACACTACACCGGGGAGCTGTTTTTT.

This clone showed up just once. The chain links TRBV6-5 to TRBJ2-7; 8 bases align to TRBD1. The CDR3 loop spans 13 amino acids. Germline loops: CDR1 MNHEY, CDR2 SVGAGI. V lost 10 bases, J lost 0 bases, and 5 bases stayed unmatched. Written as DNA, the CDR3 is TGTGCCACCCGGACAGGGTCCTCCTACGAGCAGTACTTC. Its protein product is CATRTGSSYEQYF.

This chain connects TRBV7-2 to TRBJ2-3, with TRBD1 as a possible D gene (6 bases). From germline, CDR1 is SGHTA and CDR2 FQGNSA. This CDR3 is built from 14 residues. The ends were cut back, 1 base at V and 3 bases at J, with 8 bases in the middle. In DNA, the CDR3 is TGTGCCAGCAGCTTAGACAGGGCGACAGATACGCAGTATTTT. Protein sequence: CASSLDRATDTQYF. The variable domain in full, with the rest retrieved from reference TRBV7-2 and TRBJ2-3, is GAGVSQSPSNKVTEKGKDVELRCDPISGHTALYWYRQSLGQGLEFLIYFQGNSAPDKSGLPSDRFSAERTGGSVSTLTIQRTQQEDSAVYLCASSLDRATDTQYFGPGTRLTVL.

This chain links TRBV10-1 with TRBJ2-3; 9 nucleotides line up with TRBD1. The CDR3 loop spans 16 amino acids. The germline CDR1 and CDR2 sequences are WNHNN and SYGVQD (reference sequence). V trimming: 3 bases; J trimming: 3 bases; junction bases outside the gene matches: 7. The CDR3 loop reads CASSDVGTGTTDTQYF. The CDR3, as DNA: TGCGCCAGCAGTGATGTTGGGACAGGGACGACAGATACGCAGTATTTT.

The sample holds a few counts of this clone. The J gene is TRBJ2-2, the V gene TRBV4-2, with TRBD1 matching over 7 bases. CDR3 length: 13 residues. J gave up 5 bases and V 7 bases, and 4 bases lay outside the gene matches. The germline V gene encodes CDR1 LGHNA and CDR2 YNFKEQ. CDR3 DNA sequence: TGTGCCAGCACCGACAGGGATACCGGGGAGCTGTTTTTT. It encodes CASTDRDTGELFF.

The rearrangement links TRBV5-4 to TRBJ1-2; the D is unclear. V lost 0 bases, J lost 4 bases, and 4 bases lay in between. CDR1 is SGHNT, CDR2 YYREEE, per germline (reference sequence). The CDR3 extends over 12 amino acids. CDR3 residues: CASSLDSYGYTF. The CDR3 DNA sequence: TGTGCCAGCAGCTTGGACAGCTATGGCTACACCTTC.